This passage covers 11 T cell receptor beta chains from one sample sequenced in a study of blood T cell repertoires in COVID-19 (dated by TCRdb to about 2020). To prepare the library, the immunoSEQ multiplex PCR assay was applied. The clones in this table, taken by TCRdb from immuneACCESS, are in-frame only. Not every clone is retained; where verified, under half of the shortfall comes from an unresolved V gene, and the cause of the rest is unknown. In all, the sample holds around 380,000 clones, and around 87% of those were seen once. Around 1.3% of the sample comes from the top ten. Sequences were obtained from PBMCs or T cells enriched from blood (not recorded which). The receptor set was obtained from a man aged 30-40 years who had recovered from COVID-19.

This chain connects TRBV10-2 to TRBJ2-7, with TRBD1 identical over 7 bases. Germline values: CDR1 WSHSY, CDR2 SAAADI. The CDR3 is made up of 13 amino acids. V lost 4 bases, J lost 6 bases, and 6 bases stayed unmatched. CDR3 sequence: CASSGDPGGEQYF. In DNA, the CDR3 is TGCGCCAGCAGTGGGGACCCAGGGGGCGAGCAGTACTTC.

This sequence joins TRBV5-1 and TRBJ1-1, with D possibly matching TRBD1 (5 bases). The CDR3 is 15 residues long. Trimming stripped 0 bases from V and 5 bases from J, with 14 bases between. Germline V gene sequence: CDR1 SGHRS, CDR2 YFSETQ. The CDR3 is CASSLARAGGTEAFF. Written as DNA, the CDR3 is TGCGCCAGCAGCTTGGCCCGGGCCGGGGGGACTGAAGCTTTCTTT.

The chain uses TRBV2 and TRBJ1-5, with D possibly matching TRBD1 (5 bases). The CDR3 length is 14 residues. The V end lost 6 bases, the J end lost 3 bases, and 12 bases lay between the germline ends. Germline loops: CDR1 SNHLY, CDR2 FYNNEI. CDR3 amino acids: CASSIREDNQPQHF. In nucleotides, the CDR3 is TGTGCCAGCAGCATCAGGGAGGACAATCAGCCCCAGCATTTT.

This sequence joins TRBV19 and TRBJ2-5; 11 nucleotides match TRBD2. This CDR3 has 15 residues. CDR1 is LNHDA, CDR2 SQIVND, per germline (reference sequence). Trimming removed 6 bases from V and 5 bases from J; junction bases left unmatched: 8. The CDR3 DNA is TGTGCCAGTAGGGGAGCTAGCGGGGGGTTGGAGACCCAGTACTTC. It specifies CASRGASGGLETQYF. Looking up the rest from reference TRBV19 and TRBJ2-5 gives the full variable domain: DGGITQSPKYLFRKEGQNVTLSCEQNLNHDAMYWYRQDPGQGLRLIYYSQIVNDFQKGDIAEGYSVSREKKESFPLTVTSAQKNPTAFYLCASRGASGGLETQYFGPGTRLLVL.

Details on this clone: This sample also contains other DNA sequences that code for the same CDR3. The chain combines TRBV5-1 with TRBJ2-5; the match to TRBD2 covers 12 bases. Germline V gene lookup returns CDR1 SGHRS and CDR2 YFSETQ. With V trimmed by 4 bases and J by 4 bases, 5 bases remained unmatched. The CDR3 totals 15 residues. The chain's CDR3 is CASSPLAGGRETQYF. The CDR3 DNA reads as TGCGCCAGCAGCCCCCTAGCGGGGGGGCGAGAGACCCAGTACTTC.

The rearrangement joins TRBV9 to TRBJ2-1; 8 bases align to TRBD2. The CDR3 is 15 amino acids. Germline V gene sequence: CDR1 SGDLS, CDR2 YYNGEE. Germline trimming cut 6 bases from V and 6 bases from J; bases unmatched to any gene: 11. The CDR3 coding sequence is TGTGCCAGCACCGCAACTAGCGGTCCCATCAATGAGCAGTTCTTC. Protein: CASTATSGPINEQFF. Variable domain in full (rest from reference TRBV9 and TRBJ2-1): DSGVTQTPKHLITATGQRVTLRCSPRSGDLSVYWYQQSLDQGLQFLIQYYNGEERAKGNILERFSAQQFPDLHSELNLSSLELGDSALYFCASTATSGPINEQFFGPGTRLTVL.

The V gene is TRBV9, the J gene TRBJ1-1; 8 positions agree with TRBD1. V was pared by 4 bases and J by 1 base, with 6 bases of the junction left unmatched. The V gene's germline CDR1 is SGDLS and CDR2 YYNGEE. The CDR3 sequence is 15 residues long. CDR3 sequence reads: CASSPLGTGNTEAFF. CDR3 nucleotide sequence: TGTGCCAGCAGCCCTCTCGGGACAGGGAACACTGAAGCTTTCTTT.

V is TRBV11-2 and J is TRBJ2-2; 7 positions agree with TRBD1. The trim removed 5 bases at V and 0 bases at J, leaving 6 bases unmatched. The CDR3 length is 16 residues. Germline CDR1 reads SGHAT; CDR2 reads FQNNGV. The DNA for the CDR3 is TGTGCCAGCAGCAAGACGACAGGGACGAACACCGGGGAGCTGTTTTTT. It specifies CASSKTTGTNTGELFF.

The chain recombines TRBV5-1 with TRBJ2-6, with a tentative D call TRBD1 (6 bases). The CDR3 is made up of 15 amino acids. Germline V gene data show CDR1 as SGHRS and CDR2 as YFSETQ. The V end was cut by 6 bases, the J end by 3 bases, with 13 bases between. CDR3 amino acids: CASTFTGSGANVLTF. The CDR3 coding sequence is TGCGCCAGCACCTTCACAGGGAGTGGGGCCAACGTCCTGACTTTC. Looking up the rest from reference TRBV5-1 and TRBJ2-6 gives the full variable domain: KAGVTQTPRYLIKTRGQQVTLSCSPISGHRSVSWYQQTPGQGLQFLFEYFSETQRNKGNFPGRFSGRQFSNSRSEMNVSTLELGDSALYLCASTFTGSGANVLTFGAGSRLTVL.

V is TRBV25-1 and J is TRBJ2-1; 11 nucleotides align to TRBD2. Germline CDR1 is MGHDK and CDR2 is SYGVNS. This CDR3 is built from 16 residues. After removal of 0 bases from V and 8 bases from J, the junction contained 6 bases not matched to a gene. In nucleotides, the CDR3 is TGTGCCAGCAGTGAATATCGCCTAGCGGGGGGCGATGAGCAGTTCTTC. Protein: CASSEYRLAGGDEQFF. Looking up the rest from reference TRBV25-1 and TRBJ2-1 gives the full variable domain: EADIYQTPRYLVIGTGKKITLECSQTMGHDKMYWYQQDPGMELHLIHYSYGVNSTEKGDLSSESTVSRIRTEHFPLTLESARPSHTSQYLCASSEYRLAGGDEQFFGPGTRLTVL.

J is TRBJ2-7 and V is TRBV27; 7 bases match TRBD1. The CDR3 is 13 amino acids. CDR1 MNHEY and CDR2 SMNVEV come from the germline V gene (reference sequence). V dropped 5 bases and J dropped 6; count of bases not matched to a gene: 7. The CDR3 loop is CASSTDRAGEQYF. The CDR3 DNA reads TGTGCCAGCAGTACTGACAGGGCGGGCGAGCAGTACTTC.